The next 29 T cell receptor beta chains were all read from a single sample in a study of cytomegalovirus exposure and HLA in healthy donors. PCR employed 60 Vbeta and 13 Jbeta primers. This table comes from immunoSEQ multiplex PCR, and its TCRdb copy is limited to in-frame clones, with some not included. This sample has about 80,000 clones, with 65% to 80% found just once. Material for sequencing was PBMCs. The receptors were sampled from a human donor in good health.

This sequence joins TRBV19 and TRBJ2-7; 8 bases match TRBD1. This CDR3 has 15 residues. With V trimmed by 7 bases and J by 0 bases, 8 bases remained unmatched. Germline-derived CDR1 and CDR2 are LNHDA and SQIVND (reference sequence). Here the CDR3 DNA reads TGTGCCAGTACCAAAACCGGGACAGGCTCCTACGAGCAGTACTTC. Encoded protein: CASTKTGTGSYEQYF.

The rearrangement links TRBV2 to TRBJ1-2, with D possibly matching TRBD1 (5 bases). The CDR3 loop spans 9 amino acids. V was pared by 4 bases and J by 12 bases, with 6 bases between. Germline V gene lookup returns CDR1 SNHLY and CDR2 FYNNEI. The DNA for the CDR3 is TGTGCCAGCAGTGGGGGGGACACCTTC. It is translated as CASSGGDTF.

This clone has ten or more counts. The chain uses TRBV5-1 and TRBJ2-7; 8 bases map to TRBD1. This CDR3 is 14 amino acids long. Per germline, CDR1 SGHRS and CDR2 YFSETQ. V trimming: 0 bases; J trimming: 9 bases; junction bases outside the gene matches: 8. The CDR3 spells CASSLGSRGRGQYF. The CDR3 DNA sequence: TGCGCCAGCAGCTTGGGTAGCAGGGGGCGTGGGCAGTACTTC.

CDR3 region: CASSYFIGSYGYTF. The CDR3 DNA reads TGTGCCAGCAGTTACTTCATCGGGTCCTATGGCTACACCTTC. The chain links TRBV6-5 to TRBJ1-2; D uncertain. The V gene lost 1 base and the J gene lost 4 bases, with 10 bases spanning the gap. Germline V gene sequence: CDR1 MNHEY, CDR2 SVGAGI. The CDR3 extends over 14 amino acids.

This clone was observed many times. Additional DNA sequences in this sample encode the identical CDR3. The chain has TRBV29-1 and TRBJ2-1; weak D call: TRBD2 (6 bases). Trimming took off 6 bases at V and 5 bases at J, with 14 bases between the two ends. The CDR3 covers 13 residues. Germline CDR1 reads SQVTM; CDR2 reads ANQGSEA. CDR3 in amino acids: CSVGSGEDNEQFF. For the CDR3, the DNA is TGCAGCGTGGGGTCGGGGGAGGACAATGAGCAGTTCTTC.

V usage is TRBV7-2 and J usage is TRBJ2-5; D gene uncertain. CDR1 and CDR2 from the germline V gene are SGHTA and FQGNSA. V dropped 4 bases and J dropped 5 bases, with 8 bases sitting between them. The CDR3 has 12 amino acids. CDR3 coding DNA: TGTGCCAGCAGCTCGTACGGGGAGACCCAGTACTTC. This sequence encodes CASSSYGETQYF.

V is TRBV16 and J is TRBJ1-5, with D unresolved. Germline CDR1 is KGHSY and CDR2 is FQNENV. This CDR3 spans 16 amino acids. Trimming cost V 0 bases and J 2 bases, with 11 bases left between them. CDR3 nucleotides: TGTGCCAGCAGCCAATCGAGCCCACCGGGCAATCAGCCCCAGCATTTT. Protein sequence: CASSQSSPPGNQPQHF.

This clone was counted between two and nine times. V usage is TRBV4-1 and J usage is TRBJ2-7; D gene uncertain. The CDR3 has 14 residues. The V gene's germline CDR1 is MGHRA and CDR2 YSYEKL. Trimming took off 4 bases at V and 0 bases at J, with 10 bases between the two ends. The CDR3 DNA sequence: TGCGCCAGCAGCCTCAGCTCGGGCTCCTACGAGCAGTACTTC. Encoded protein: CASSLSSGSYEQYF.

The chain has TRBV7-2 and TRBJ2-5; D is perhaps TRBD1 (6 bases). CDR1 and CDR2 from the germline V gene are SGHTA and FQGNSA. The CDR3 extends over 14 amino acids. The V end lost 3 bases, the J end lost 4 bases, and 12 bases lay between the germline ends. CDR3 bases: TGTGCCAGCAGCTTTCAACAGGGCCCAGAGACCCAGTACTTC. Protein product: CASSFQQGPETQYF.

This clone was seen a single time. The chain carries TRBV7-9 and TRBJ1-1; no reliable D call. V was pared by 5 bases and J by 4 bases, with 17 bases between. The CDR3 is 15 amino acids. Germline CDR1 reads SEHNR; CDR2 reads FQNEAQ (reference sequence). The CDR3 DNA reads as TGTGCCAGCAGCCCTAACGGTTTGAGTAGCACTGAAGCTTTCTTT. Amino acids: CASSPNGLSSTEAFF. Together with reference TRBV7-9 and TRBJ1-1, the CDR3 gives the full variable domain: DTGVSQNPRHKITKRGQNVTFRCDPISEHNRLYWYRQTLGQGPEFLTYFQNEAQLEKSRLLSDRFSAERPKGSFSTLEIQRTEQGDSAMYLCASSPNGLSSTEAFFGQGTRLTVV.

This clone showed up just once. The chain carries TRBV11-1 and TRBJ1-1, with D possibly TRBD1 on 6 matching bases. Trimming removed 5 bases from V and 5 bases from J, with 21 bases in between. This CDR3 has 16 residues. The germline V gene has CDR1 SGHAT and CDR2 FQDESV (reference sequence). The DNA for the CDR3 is TGTGCCAGCAGCCAAAATTCGGGGGCCGGGGGGACTGAAGCTTTCTTT. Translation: CASSQNSGAGGTEAFF.

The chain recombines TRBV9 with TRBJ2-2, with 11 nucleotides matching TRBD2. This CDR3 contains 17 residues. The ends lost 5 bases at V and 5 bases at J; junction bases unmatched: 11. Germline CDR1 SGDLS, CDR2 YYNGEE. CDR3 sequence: CASRSYGLAGGTGELFF. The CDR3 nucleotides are TGTGCCAGCAGAAGCTACGGACTAGCGGGTGGGACCGGGGAGCTGTTTTTT.

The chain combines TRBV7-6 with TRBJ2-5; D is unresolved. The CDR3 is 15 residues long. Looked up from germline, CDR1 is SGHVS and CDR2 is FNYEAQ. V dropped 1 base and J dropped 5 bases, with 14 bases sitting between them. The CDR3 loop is CASSLVARHWETQYF. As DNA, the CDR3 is TGTGCCAGCAGCTTAGTGGCTAGGCATTGGGAGACCCAGTACTTC.

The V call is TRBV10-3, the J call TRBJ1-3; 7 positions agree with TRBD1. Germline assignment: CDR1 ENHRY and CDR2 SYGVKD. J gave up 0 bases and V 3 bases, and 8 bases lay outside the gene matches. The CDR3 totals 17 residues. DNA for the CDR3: TGTGCCATCAGTGACCGGGACAGACGACGCTCTGGAAACACCATATATTTT. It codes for CAISDRDRRRSGNTIYF.

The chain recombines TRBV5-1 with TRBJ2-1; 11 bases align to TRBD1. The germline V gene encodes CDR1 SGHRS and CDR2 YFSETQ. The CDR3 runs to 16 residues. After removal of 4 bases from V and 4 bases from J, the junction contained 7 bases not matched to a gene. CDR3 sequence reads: CASSPGQGAWYNEQFF. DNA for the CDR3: TGCGCCAGCAGCCCCGGACAGGGGGCTTGGTACAATGAGCAGTTCTTC.

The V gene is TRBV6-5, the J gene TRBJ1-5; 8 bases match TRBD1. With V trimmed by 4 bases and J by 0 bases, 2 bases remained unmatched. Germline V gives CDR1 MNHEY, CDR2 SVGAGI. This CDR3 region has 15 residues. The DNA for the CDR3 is TGTGCCAGCAGTTCACAGGGGGATAGCAATCAGCCCCAGCATTTT. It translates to CASSSQGDSNQPQHF.

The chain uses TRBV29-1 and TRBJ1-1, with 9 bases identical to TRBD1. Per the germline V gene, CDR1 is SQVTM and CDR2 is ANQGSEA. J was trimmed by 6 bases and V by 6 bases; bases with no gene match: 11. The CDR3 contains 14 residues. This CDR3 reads CSVKGQGGHAEAFF. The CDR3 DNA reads TGCAGCGTCAAGGGACAGGGAGGGCACGCTGAAGCTTTCTTT. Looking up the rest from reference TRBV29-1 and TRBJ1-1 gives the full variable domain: SAVISQKPSRDICQRGTSLTIQCQVDSQVTMMFWYRQQPGQSLTLIATANQGSEATYESGFVIDKFPISRPNLTFSTLTVSNMSPEDSSIYLCSVKGQGGHAEAFFGQGTRLTVV.

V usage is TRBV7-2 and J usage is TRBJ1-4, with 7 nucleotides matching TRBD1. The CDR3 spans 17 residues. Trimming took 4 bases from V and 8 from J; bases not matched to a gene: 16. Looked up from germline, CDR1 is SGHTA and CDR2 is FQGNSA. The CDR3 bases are TGTGCCAGCAGCTCCCGACCCGCGACAGGGTGGGGAGAAAAACTGTTTTTT. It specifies CASSSRPATGWGEKLFF. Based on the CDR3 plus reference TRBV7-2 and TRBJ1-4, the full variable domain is GAGVSQSPSNKVTEKGKDVELRCDPISGHTALYWYRQSLGQGLEFLIYFQGNSAPDKSGLPSDRFSAERTGGSVSTLTIQRTQQEDSAVYLCASSSRPATGWGEKLFFGSGTQLSVL.

The CDR3 DNA follows: TGTGCCAGCAGCTTAGTCCCCAATAGCAATCAGCCCCAGCATTTT. Protein sequence: CASSLVPNSNQPQHF. J is TRBJ1-5 and V is TRBV7-2; D unclear. V was clipped by 1 base and J by 0 bases, with 7 bases between them. CDR1 and CDR2 from the germline V gene are SGHTA and FQGNSA. The CDR3 has 15 amino acids.

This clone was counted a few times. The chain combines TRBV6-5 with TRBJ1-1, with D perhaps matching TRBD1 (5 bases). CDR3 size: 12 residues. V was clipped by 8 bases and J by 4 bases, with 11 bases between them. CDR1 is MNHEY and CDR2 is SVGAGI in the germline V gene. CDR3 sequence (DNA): TGTGCCAGCTTGGGGCTGGGCACTGAAGCTTTCTTT. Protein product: CASLGLGTEAFF.

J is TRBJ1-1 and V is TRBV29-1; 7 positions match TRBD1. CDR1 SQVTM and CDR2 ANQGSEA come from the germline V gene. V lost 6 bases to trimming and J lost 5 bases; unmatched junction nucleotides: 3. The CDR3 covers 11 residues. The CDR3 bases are TGCAGCGTGACAGGGTGGACTGAAGCTTTCTTT. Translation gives CSVTGWTEAFF.

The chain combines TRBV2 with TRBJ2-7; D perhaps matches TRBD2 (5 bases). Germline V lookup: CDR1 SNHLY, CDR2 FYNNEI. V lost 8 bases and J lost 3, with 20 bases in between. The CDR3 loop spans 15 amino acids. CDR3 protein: CASQKGNPDFYEQYF. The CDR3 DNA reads TGTGCCAGCCAAAAAGGGAACCCGGACTTCTACGAGCAGTACTTC.

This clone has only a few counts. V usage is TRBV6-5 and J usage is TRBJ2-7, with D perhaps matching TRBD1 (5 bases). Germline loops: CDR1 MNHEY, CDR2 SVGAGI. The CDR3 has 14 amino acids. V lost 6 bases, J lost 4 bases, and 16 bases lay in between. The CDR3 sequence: CASRQTVPGYEQYF. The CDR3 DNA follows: TGTGCCAGCAGGCAGACAGTCCCAGGTTACGAGCAGTACTTC.

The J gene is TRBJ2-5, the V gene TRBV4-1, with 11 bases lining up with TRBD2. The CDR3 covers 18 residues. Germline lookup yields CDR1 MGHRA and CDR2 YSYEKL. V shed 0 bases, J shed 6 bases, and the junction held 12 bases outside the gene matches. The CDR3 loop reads CASSQDEYSGGALQTQYF. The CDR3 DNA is TGCGCCAGCAGCCAAGATGAGTATAGCGGGGGGGCCTTGCAGACCCAGTACTTC.

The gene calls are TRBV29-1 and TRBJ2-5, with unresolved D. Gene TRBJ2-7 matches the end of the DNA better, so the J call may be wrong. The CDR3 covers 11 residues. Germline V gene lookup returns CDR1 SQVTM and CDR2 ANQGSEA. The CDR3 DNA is TGCAGCGTATTTACCGGGTACGAGCAGTACTTC. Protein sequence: CSVFTGYEQYF.

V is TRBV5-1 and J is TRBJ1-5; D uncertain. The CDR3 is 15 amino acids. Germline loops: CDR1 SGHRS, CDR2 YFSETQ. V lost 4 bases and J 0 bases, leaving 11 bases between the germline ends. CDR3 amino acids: CASSTPGNSNQPQHF. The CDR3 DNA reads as TGCGCCAGCAGCACCCCGGGGAATAGCAATCAGCCCCAGCATTTT.

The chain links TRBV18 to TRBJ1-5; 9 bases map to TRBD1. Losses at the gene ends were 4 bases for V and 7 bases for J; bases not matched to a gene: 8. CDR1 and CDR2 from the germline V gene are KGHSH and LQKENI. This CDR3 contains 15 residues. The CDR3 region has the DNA TGTGCCAGCTCACAGGACAGGGGTGTTTTACAGCCCCAGCATTTT. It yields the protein CASSQDRGVLQPQHF.

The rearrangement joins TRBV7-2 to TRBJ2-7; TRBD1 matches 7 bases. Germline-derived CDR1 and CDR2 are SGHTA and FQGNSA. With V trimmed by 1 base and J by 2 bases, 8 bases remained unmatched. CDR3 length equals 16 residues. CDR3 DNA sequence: TGTGCCAGCAGCTTAGTCCGGGACAGCGGACCCTACGAGCAGTACTTC. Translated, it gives CASSLVRDSGPYEQYF.

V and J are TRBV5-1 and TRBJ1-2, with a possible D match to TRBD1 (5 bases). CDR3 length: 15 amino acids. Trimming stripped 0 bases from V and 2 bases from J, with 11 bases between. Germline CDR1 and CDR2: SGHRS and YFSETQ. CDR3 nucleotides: TGCGCCAGCAGCTTGGACAGGACCCCGAACTATGGCTACACCTTC. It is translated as CASSLDRTPNYGYTF. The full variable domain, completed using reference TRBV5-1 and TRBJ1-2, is KAGVTQTPRYLIKTRGQQVTLSCSPISGHRSVSWYQQTPGQGLQFLFEYFSETQRNKGNFPGRFSGRQFSNSRSEMNVSTLELGDSALYLCASSLDRTPNYGYTFGSGTRLTVV.